This T cell receptor (beta chain) was sequenced for a study of T cells in Graves' hyperthyroidism and ophthalmopathy. Looked up from germline, CDR1 is SGHAT and CDR2 is FQNNGV. Trimming shortened V by 5 bases and J by 3 bases, and 17 bases separated the two germline ends. There are 15 residues in the CDR3. Study-level points and caveats: In simple terms, a model built on 13 V-J features told ophthalmopathy apart from stable hyperthyroidism. Prediction of ophthalmopathy progression came a median approximately 7 months pre-onset. Blood shared most expanded thyroid clonotypes above 0.001.

A remark on this clonotype: The target antigen is unknown.

TCR beta CDR3 sequences were amplified from RNA transcripts. The TCR CDR3 first-round RT-PCR relied on the HTBI primer set. In TCRdb, the multiplex PCR reads were re-called with MiXCR into one record per CDR3 protein. The sample has roughly 500,000 distinct CDR3 sequences; approximately 49% are singletons. Any patient presenting with uncontrolled infection, other autoimmune disease, pregnancy or lactation was left out. The gene calls are TRBV11-2 and TRBJ2-7; tentatively, D is TRBD2 (5 bases). The sequenced material came from peripheral blood or thyroid tissue (not recorded which). The TCR comes from an adult woman with Graves' disease, either hyperthyroidism or ophthalmopathy (not recorded which). CDR3 nucleotides: TGTGCCAGCAGCCCCGGGTCGGGATGGAGCTACGAGCAGTACTTC. Translating it yields CASSPGSGWSYEQYF.